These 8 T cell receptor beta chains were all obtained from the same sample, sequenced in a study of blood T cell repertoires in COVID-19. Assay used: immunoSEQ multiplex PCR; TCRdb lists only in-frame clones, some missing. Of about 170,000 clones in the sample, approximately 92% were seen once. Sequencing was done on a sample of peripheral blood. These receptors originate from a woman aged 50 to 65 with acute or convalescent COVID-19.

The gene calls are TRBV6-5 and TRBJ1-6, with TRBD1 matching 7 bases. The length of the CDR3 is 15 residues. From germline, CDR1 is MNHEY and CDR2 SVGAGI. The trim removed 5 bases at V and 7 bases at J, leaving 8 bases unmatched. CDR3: CASSTRPRGNSPLHF. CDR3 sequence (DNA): TGTGCCAGCAGTACACGCCCCAGGGGGAATTCACCCCTCCACTTT.

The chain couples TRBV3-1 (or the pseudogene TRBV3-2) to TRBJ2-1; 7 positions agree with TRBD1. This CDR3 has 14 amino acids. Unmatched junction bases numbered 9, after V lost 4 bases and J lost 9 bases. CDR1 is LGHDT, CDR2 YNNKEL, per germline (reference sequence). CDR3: CASSLTSGGTEQFF. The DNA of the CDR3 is TGTGCCAGCAGCCTGACATCAGGGGGTACTGAGCAGTTCTTC.

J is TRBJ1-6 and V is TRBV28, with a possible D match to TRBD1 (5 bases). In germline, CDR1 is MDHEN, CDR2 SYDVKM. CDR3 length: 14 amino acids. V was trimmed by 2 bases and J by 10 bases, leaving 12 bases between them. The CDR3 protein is CASSLGRVGSPLHF. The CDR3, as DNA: TGTGCCAGCAGTTTAGGCAGGGTTGGATCACCCCTCCACTTT.

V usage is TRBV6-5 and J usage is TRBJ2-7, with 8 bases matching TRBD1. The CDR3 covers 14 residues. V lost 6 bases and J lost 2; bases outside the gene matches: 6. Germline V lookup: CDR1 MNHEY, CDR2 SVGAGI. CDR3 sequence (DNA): TGTGCCAGCAGCGGGACAGGCTCCACCTACGAGCAGTACTTC. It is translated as CASSGTGSTYEQYF.

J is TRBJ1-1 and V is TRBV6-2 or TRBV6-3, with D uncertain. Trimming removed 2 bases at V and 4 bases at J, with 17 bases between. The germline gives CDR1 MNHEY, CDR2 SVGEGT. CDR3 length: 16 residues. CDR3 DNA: TGTGCCAGCAGTTACAATGGGCGGCTGGAGGGCACTGAAGCTTTCTTT. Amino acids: CASSYNGRLEGTEAFF.

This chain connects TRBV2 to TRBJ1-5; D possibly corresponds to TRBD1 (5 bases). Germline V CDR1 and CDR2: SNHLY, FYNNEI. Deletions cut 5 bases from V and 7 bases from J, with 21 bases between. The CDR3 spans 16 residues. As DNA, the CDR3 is TGTGCCAGCAGTTTACAGGTGAACTTAGTCTTACAGCCCCAGCATTTT. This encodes CASSLQVNLVLQPQHF. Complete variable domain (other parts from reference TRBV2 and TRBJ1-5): EPEVTQTPSHQVTQMGQEVILRCVPISNHLYFYWYRQILGQKVEFLVSFYNNEISEKSEIFDDQFSVERPDGSNFTLKIRSTKLEDSAMYFCASSLQVNLVLQPQHFGDGTRLSIL.

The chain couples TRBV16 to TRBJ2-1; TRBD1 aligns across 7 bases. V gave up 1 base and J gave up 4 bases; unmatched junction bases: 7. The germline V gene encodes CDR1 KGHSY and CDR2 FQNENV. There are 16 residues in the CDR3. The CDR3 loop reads CASSQWRQGSYNEQFF. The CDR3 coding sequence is TGTGCCAGCAGCCAATGGAGACAGGGTAGTTACAATGAGCAGTTCTTC.

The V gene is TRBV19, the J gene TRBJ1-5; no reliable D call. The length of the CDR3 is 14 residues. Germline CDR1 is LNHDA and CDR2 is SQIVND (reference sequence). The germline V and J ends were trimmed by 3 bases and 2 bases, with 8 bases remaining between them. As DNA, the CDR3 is TGTGCCAGTAGTATCCTACTTGGCAATCAGCCCCAGCATTTT. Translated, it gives CASSILLGNQPQHF.